A single sample is the source of the 11 T cell receptor beta chains below, sequenced in a study of identical twins (dated by TCRdb to the mid-2010s). The library was prepared using 5' RACE. The sequencer was an Illumina HiSeq 2000. The public reads were reprocessed in TCRdb via fastp at Q25 and MiXCR, keeping in-frame beta chains. When rows share a CDR3 protein, they turn into one entry using the most common DNA and genes. The sample table records around 1.7 million distinct CDR3 sequences; more than 30% of these occur just once. The ten most abundant clones make up less than 0.35% of the sample. Sequencing was carried out using cord blood. Every receptor here comes from a newborn girl in good health.

This chain uses TRBV20-1 with TRBJ2-5, with TRBD2 matching 9 bases. Germline assignment: CDR1 DFQATT and CDR2 SNEGSKA (reference sequence). With 5 bases clipped from V and 5 bases from J, the junction kept 9 bases outside the gene matches. The CDR3 consists of 14 residues. The CDR3 sequence is CSAYVAGVGETQYF. CDR3 DNA: TGCAGTGCTTACGTAGCGGGGGTAGGGGAGACCCAGTACTTC.

This clonotype came up a few times. The chain couples TRBV3-1 to TRBJ1-4; D unclear. This CDR3 is built from 15 residues. V lost 2 bases, J lost 4 bases, and 11 bases lay in between. Germline-derived CDR1 and CDR2 are LGHDT and YNNKEL (reference sequence). CDR3 residues: CASSQRGQLNEKLFF. The DNA of the CDR3 is TGTGCCAGCAGCCAACGTGGGCAGCTTAATGAAAAACTGTTTTTT.

The chain joins TRBV10-1 to TRBJ1-1; weak D call: TRBD1 (5 bases). Trimming removed 3 bases from V and 4 bases from J, with 15 bases in between. CDR1 is WNHNN, CDR2 SYGVQD, per germline (reference sequence). CDR3 size: 15 residues. The CDR3 DNA sequence: TGCGCCAGCAGTGAAATGACAGCTCCCAGCACTGAAGCTTTCTTT. Translated: CASSEMTAPSTEAFF.

V usage is TRBV3-1 and J usage is TRBJ2-3, with 9 bases matching TRBD2. This CDR3 spans 16 amino acids. V dropped 1 base and J dropped 6; count of bases not matched to a gene: 8. In germline, CDR1 is LGHDT, CDR2 YNNKEL (reference sequence). CDR3 sequence: CASSQGDLAGRDTQYF. As DNA, the CDR3 is TGTGCCAGCAGCCAAGGCGACCTAGCGGGACGGGATACGCAGTATTTT.

A few counts support this clonotype. The chain links TRBV29-1 to TRBJ2-7; possible D gene TRBD2, 5 bases. The ends were cut back, 7 bases at V and 2 bases at J, with 15 bases in the middle. The V gene's germline CDR1 is SQVTM and CDR2 ANQGSEA. CDR3 length equals 13 residues. CDR3 residues: CSGGGLAPYEQYF. In DNA, the CDR3 is TGCAGCGGGGGTGGTCTAGCCCCCTACGAGCAGTACTTC.

The chain recombines TRBV20-1 with TRBJ1-5; 7 bases are shared with TRBD1. Trimming at V came to 6 bases and at J to 4 bases, leaving 12 bases not matched to a gene. Germline-derived CDR1 and CDR2 are DFQATT and SNEGSKA (reference sequence). The CDR3 is 15 residues long. The CDR3 DNA is TGCAGTGCCATTACAGGGGCGGGGGATAATCAGCCCCAGCATTTT. Translating gives CSAITGAGDNQPQHF.

J is TRBJ2-4 and V is TRBV20-1; the match to TRBD2 covers 13 bases. The DNA end favors TRBJ2-7, so the J call may be wrong. CDR3 size: 19 residues. Per germline, CDR1 DFQATT and CDR2 SNEGSKA (reference sequence). Here the CDR3 reads CSARDPGRLAGGSSYEQYF. The CDR3 coding sequence is TGCAGTGCTAGAGATCCGGGTCGACTAGCGGGAGGAAGCTCCTACGAGCAGTACTTC.

J is TRBJ1-6 and V is TRBV7-8; D unresolved. CDR1 is SGHVS, CDR2 FQNEAQ, per germline. This CDR3 spans 16 amino acids. With 2 bases removed from V and 6 bases from J, the gap between germline ends came to 14 bases. The DNA of the CDR3 is TGTGCCAGCAGCTTAAGGACGCAGGCGGTTAATTCACCCCTCCACTTT. Protein: CASSLRTQAVNSPLHF. The whole variable domain, filled in from reference TRBV7-8 and TRBJ1-6, reads GAGVSQSPRYKVAKRGQDVALRCDPISGHVSLFWYQQALGQGPEFLTYFQNEAQLDKSGLPSDRFFAERPEGSVSTLKIQRTQQEDSAVYLCASSLRTQAVNSPLHFGNGTRLTVT.

This clonotype has a handful of counts. One junction end disagrees with the germline gene, perhaps due to a read error. The genes are TRBV5-1 and TRBJ2-4, with a possible D match to TRBD1 (6 bases). Judging by the DNA end, TRBJ2-7 fits better; the J call may be wrong. The CDR3 consists of 14 residues. CDR1 and CDR2 from the germline V gene are SGHRS and YFSETQ. In nucleotides, the CDR3 is TGTGCCAGCCGACGCGGAGACAGGACCCACGAGCAGTACTTC. Protein sequence: CASRRGDRTHEQYF.

The rearrangement joins TRBV5-4 to TRBJ2-3, with 8 bases matching TRBD1. The CDR3 runs 16 residues. J gave up 0 bases and V 2 bases, and 5 bases lay outside the gene matches. Germline V gives CDR1 SGHNT, CDR2 YYREEE (reference sequence). The CDR3, as DNA: TGTGCCAGCAGCTTTAGGACAGGGCTTAGCACAGATACGCAGTATTTT. This translates into CASSFRTGLSTDTQYF.

The rearrangement links TRBV2 to TRBJ2-3; D ambiguous. V was shortened by 2 bases and J by 6 bases, with 6 bases between the two germline ends. The V gene's germline CDR1 is SNHLY and CDR2 FYNNEI. This CDR3 contains 12 residues. The DNA for the CDR3 is TGTGCCAGCAGTGAATTTAAGGATACGCAGTATTTT. It yields the protein CASSEFKDTQYF.